A single sample is the source of the 27 T cell receptor beta chains below, sequenced in a study of human T cells and chemical hapten exposure. Noted time point: patch test 3, about 24 weeks after DPC sensitization. The sample's treatment: therapeutic diphenylcyclopropenone sensitization with weekly scalp DPC. TCRdb passed the RACE reads through MiXCR, listing each CDR3 protein once. The table lists 190,000 or so distinct CDR3 sequences, 20% to 25% of them singletons, with approximately 2.5% in the top ten. The specimen comprised whole blood, sampled in connection with sensitization to the hapten diphenylcyclopropenone (DPC). The receptors stem from a woman between 40 and 50 years old with alopecia areata. Some clones in this sample may be carry-over from other donors' samples.

A few counts support this clonotype. This chain links TRBV29-1 with TRBJ2-7; no firm D call. The CDR3 length is 15 residues. From germline, CDR1 is SQVTM and CDR2 ANQGSEA. Trimming stripped 4 bases from V and 3 bases from J, with 19 bases between. DNA for the CDR3: TGCAGCGTTGTAAATCTGAGACGTCTTCGCTACGAGCAGTACTTC. Protein sequence: CSVVNLRRLRYEQYF.

This clonotype was seen at least ten times. This chain connects TRBV12-3 or TRBV12-4 to TRBJ2-5; D is possibly TRBD1 (6 bases). With 5 bases removed from V and 4 bases from J, the gap between germline ends came to 11 bases. This CDR3 is 13 amino acids long. The CDR3: CASSRVQGETQYF. The CDR3 DNA reads as TGTGCCAGCAGTCGGGTACAGGGAGAGACCCAGTACTTC.

This clonotype was seen more than once but under ten times. The rearrangement links TRBV5-1 to TRBJ2-3; a weak D match, TRBD2 (5 bases). This CDR3 has 15 amino acids. Germline-derived CDR1 and CDR2 are SGHRS and YFSETQ. Deletions cut 0 bases from V and 0 bases from J, with 8 bases between. As DNA, the CDR3 is TGCGCCAGCAGCTTGGTTCGGACTAGCACAGATACGCAGTATTTT. Residues: CASSLVRTSTDTQYF.

The chain joins TRBV7-9 to TRBJ2-3; D may be TRBD1 (6 bases). Germline V CDR1 and CDR2: SEHNR, FQNEAQ (reference sequence). CDR3 size: 15 residues. Trimming cost V 1 base and J 0 bases, with 8 bases left between them. CDR3 DNA sequence: TGTGCCAGCAGCTTAGAAGGGGGAAGCACAGATACGCAGTATTTT. Amino acids: CASSLEGGSTDTQYF. Full variable domain (missing parts from reference TRBV7-9 and TRBJ2-3): DTGVSQNPRHKITKRGQNVTFRCDPISEHNRLYWYRQTLGQGPEFLTYFQNEAQLEKSRLLSDRFSAERPKGSFSTLEIQRTEQGDSAMYLCASSLEGGSTDTQYFGPGTRLTVL.

V gene TRBV2 combines with J gene TRBJ2-3, with a tentative D call TRBD1 (6 bases). Trimming removed 6 bases at V and 2 bases at J, with 9 bases between. The CDR3 covers 13 residues. Per germline, CDR1 SNHLY and CDR2 FYNNEI. The CDR3 is CASRDRHTDTQYF. The CDR3 coding sequence is TGTGCCAGCAGGGACAGACACACAGATACGCAGTATTTT.

This chain links TRBV20-1 with TRBJ2-2; D is unresolved. The CDR3 consists of 11 residues. The germline V and J ends were trimmed by 6 bases and 7 bases, with 9 bases remaining between them. The germline CDR1 and CDR2 sequences are DFQATT and SNEGSKA (reference sequence). CDR3 coding DNA: TGCAGTGCAAAGGGTATCGGGGAGCTGTTTTTT. Protein product: CSAKGIGELFF.

The rearrangement uses TRBV6-5 and TRBJ2-1; 9 bases match TRBD2. After removal of 6 bases from V and 5 bases from J, the junction contained 2 bases not matched to a gene. Germline V gene data show CDR1 as MNHEY and CDR2 as SVGAGI. The CDR3 contains 13 residues. The CDR3 here is CASRTSGNNEQFF. CDR3 sequence (DNA): TGTGCCAGCAGGACTAGCGGCAACAATGAGCAGTTCTTC.

This clonotype occurred many times. The chain is built from TRBV29-1 and TRBJ2-5; TRBD2 agrees at 8 bases. The CDR3 is 13 residues long. Trimming at V came to 4 bases and at J to 4 bases, leaving 5 bases not matched to a gene. CDR1 is SQVTM and CDR2 is ANQGSEA in the germline V gene. CDR3 protein: CSVVGAGGETQYF. The DNA of the CDR3 is TGCAGCGTTGTCGGGGCGGGGGGAGAGACCCAGTACTTC.

This sequence joins TRBV28 and TRBJ2-7; TRBD1 matches 7 bases. This CDR3 region has 13 residues. The J segment lost 3 bases and the V segment lost 7 bases, leaving 6 bases of the junction unmatched. The germline gives CDR1 MDHEN, CDR2 SYDVKM. The CDR3 here is CASTGTAFYEQYF. CDR3 DNA sequence: TGTGCCAGCACTGGGACAGCGTTCTACGAGCAGTACTTC.

This chain links TRBV29-1 with TRBJ2-1; 8 bases map to TRBD1. V lost 7 bases, J lost 2 bases, and 7 bases stayed unmatched. Germline V CDR1 and CDR2: SQVTM, ANQGSEA. This CDR3 is built from 14 residues. CDR3 bases: TGCAGCGCTCCGGACAGGGTCGCCTACAATGAGCAGTTCTTC. Translation gives CSAPDRVAYNEQFF.

This clonotype was recorded a few times. This rearrangement joins TRBV28 to TRBJ2-1; 8 bases line up with TRBD2. This CDR3 region has 14 residues. CDR1 and CDR2 from the germline V gene are MDHEN and SYDVKM. CDR3 nucleotides: TGTGCTGTCACTAGCGGAAGCTCCTACAATGAGCAGTTCTTC. Translated, it gives CAVTSGSSYNEQFF.

This clonotype has a count of ten or more. J is TRBJ2-2 and V is TRBV7-6; D gene ambiguous. There are 14 residues in the CDR3. Per the germline V gene, CDR1 is SGHVS and CDR2 is FNYEAQ. Trimming left V 1 base short and J 1 base short, with 4 bases between. CDR3 protein: CASSLVLNTGELFF. The CDR3 region has the DNA TGTGCCAGCAGCTTAGTCCTGAACACCGGGGAGCTGTTTTTT. Looking up the rest from reference TRBV7-6 and TRBJ2-2 gives the full variable domain: GAGVSQSPRYKVTKRGQDVALRCDPISGHVSLYWYRQALGQGPEFLTYFNYEAQQDKSGLPNDRFSAERPEGSISTLTIQRTEQRDSAMYRCASSLVLNTGELFFGEGSRLTVL.

The sample holds a few counts of this clonotype. This chain links TRBV20-1 with TRBJ2-5, with 10 bases fitting TRBD2. Unmatched junction bases numbered 9, after V lost 3 bases and J lost 5 bases. Germline V gene sequence: CDR1 DFQATT, CDR2 SNEGSKA (reference sequence). There are 15 residues in the CDR3. In nucleotides, the CDR3 is TGCAGTGCTAGGCTTAGCGGGAGGATTCAGGAGACCCAGTACTTC. Its protein product is CSARLSGRIQETQYF.

The genes are TRBV5-1 and TRBJ1-2; D is possibly TRBD1 (6 bases). Germline CDR1 reads SGHRS; CDR2 reads YFSETQ. This CDR3 is 14 amino acids long. The V end was cut by 0 bases, the J end by 2 bases, with 8 bases between. The CDR3 spells CASSLDDRNYGYTF. As DNA, the CDR3 is TGCGCCAGCAGCTTGGACGACAGGAACTATGGCTACACCTTC.

This clonotype has more than one count but fewer than ten. The genes are TRBV5-1 and TRBJ1-4; 8 bases fit TRBD1. V dropped 3 bases and J dropped 6; count of bases not matched to a gene: 1. The CDR3 runs 13 residues. Germline CDR1 reads SGHRS; CDR2 reads YFSETQ. The CDR3 loop is CASSWGQDEKLFF. The DNA of the CDR3 is TGCGCCAGCAGCTGGGGACAGGATGAAAAACTGTTTTTT.

The chain uses TRBV6-5 and TRBJ1-1, with TRBD1 as a possible D gene (5 bases). The CDR3 extends over 14 amino acids. From germline, CDR1 is MNHEY and CDR2 SVGAGI. V gave up 6 bases and J gave up 1 base, with 12 bases separating them. The DNA for the CDR3 is TGTGCCAGCAGACTTCTAACAGGGAACACTGAAGCTTTCTTT. Its protein is CASRLLTGNTEAFF.

This clonotype was seen ten or more times. The chain employs TRBV6-6 and TRBJ1-1; 7 nucleotides line up with TRBD1. This CDR3 spans 15 amino acids. V was pared by 2 bases and J by 2 bases, with 5 bases of the junction left unmatched. Per the germline V gene, CDR1 is MNHNY and CDR2 is SVGAGI (reference sequence). The CDR3 protein is CASSYGQGVNTEAFF. The DNA of the CDR3 is TGTGCCAGCAGTTACGGCCAGGGGGTAAACACTGAAGCTTTCTTT.

The chain recombines TRBV29-1 with TRBJ2-7, with 7 bases lining up with TRBD1. The J segment lost 6 bases and the V segment lost 5 bases, leaving 13 bases of the junction unmatched. Germline assignment: CDR1 SQVTM and CDR2 ANQGSEA. This CDR3 spans 14 amino acids. This CDR3 is CSVSRDRTLGEQYF. The CDR3 bases are TGCAGCGTTTCCCGGGACAGAACCTTGGGCGAGCAGTACTTC.

The chain carries TRBV27 and TRBJ2-7; 8 bases are shared with TRBD2. The V gene end was trimmed by 5 bases and the J gene end by 4 bases; junction bases not matched to a gene: 7. Germline V gives CDR1 MNHEY, CDR2 SMNVEV (reference sequence). This CDR3 has 14 amino acids. The CDR3: CASSPRGGPYEQYF. The CDR3 DNA reads as TGTGCCAGCAGTCCACGGGGGGGTCCGTACGAGCAGTACTTC.

This rearrangement joins TRBV10-3 to TRBJ2-7, with a weak D call TRBD2 (6 bases). The CDR3 totals 13 residues. Trimming removed 6 bases from V and 2 bases from J, with 11 bases in between. Looked up from germline, CDR1 is ENHRY and CDR2 is SYGVKD. CDR3 bases: TGTGCCATCAGGACGGGGGACGCCTACGAGCAGTACTTC. This gives the protein CAIRTGDAYEQYF.

This clonotype was counted between two and nine times. The chain carries TRBV15 and TRBJ2-5, with D possibly being TRBD2 (7 bases). This CDR3 spans 15 amino acids. Germline V gives CDR1 LNHNV, CDR2 YYDKDF (reference sequence). The V end lost 8 bases, the J end lost 5 bases, and 21 bases lay between the germline ends. CDR3 sequence (DNA): TGTGCCACCCAAACAACGACGGGGGGCCCGGAGACCCAGTACTTC. Amino acid sequence: CATQTTTGGPETQYF.

This chain uses TRBV20-1 with TRBJ2-5; no reliable D call. CDR3 length: 13 amino acids. Trimming removed 2 bases from V and 4 bases from J, with 11 bases in between. CDR1 and CDR2 (germline): DFQATT, SNEGSKA (reference sequence). In nucleotides, the CDR3 is TGCAGTGCTAGAAACTTGCCCTCAGAGACCCAGTACTTC. It codes for CSARNLPSETQYF.

The V gene is TRBV24-1, the J gene TRBJ2-6; no clear D. Trimming removed 3 bases from V and 4 bases from J, with 12 bases in between. The CDR3 loop spans 16 amino acids. The V gene's germline CDR1 is KGHDR and CDR2 SFDVKD. CDR3 DNA: TGTGCCACCAGTGATCTTGCGCCCGGAGGGGCCAACGTCCTGACTTTC. Encoded protein: CATSDLAPGGANVLTF.

This clonotype was counted a single time. This chain links TRBV5-1 with TRBJ1-4; 10 nucleotides agree with TRBD1. CDR3 length: 16 residues. Trimming took 4 bases from V and 3 from J; bases not matched to a gene: 6. Per the germline V gene, CDR1 is SGHRS and CDR2 is YFSETQ. CDR3: CASSRQGAEANEKLFF. CDR3 DNA: TGCGCCAGCAGCAGACAGGGGGCGGAAGCTAATGAAAAACTGTTTTTT.

This chain uses TRBV20-1 with TRBJ1-2, with TRBD1 matching over 9 bases. The trim removed 3 bases at V and 7 bases at J, leaving 6 bases unmatched. This CDR3 is built from 13 residues. Germline loops: CDR1 DFQATT, CDR2 SNEGSKA (reference sequence). The CDR3 DNA reads as TGCAGTGCTAGCCGGGACAGGGTGGGTGGCTACACCTTC. Translation: CSASRDRVGGYTF.

V and J are TRBV7-2 and TRBJ2-1, with 12 bases identical to TRBD2. CDR1 and CDR2 (germline): SGHTA, FQGNSA. V gave up 5 bases and J gave up 4 bases; unmatched junction bases: 6. There are 16 residues in the CDR3. The chain's CDR3 is CASSRLAGDTYNEQFF. The CDR3, as DNA: TGTGCCAGCAGCAGACTAGCGGGAGACACTTACAATGAGCAGTTCTTC.

Regarding this clonotype: Since the CDR3 does not end with the conserved phenylalanine or tryptophan, this likely comes from a read error. The gene calls are TRBV6-2 or TRBV6-3 and TRBJ2-1, with 10 bases aligning to TRBD2. The CDR3 covers 18 residues. The V gene end was trimmed by 2 bases and the J gene end by 3 bases; junction bases not matched to a gene: 10. Germline V gene data show CDR1 as MNHEY and CDR2 as SVGEGT. The CDR3 sequence is CASSYPAWASGSYNEQFS. Written as DNA, the CDR3 is TGTGCCAGCAGTTACCCAGCGTGGGCTAGCGGGAGCTACAATGAGCAGTTCTCC.